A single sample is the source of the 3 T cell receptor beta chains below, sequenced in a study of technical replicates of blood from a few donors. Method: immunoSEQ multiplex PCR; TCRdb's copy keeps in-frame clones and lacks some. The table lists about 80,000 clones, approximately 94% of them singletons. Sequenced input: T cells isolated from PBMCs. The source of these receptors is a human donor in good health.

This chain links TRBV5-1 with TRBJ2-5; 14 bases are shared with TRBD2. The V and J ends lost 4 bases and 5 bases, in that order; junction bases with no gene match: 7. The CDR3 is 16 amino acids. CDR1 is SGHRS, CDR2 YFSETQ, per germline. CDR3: CASSPTSGRAGETQYF. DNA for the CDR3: TGCGCCAGCAGCCCGACTAGCGGGAGGGCCGGGGAGACCCAGTACTTC.

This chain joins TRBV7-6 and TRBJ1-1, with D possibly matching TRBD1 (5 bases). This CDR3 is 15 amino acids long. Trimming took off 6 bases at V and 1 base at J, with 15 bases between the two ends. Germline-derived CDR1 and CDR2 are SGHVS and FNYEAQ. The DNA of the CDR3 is TGTGCCAGCAGTAAAAAGGCGGGGCCGAACACTGAAGCTTTCTTT. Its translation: CASSKKAGPNTEAFF.

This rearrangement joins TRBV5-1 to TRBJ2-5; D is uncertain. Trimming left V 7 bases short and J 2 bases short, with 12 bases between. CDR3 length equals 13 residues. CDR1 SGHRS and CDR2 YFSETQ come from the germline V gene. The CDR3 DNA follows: TGCGCCAGCGTAGTGACTCATCAAGAGACCCAGTACTTC. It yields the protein CASVVTHQETQYF.